This T cell receptor beta chain appears in the sequencing data of a study of TIL therapy for anti-PD-1-resistant metastatic lung cancer. Germline-derived CDR1 and CDR2 are SGHNT and YYREEE (reference sequence). Trimming took off 4 bases at V and 3 bases at J, with 16 bases between the two ends. This CDR3 spans 15 amino acids. This was the immunoSEQ v3 assay. Profiled with immunoSEQ multiplex PCR; TCRdb holds only in-frame clones, not every one. The sample comprises fewer than 20,000 clones, 65% to 75% of which are singletons, and 36% rests with the top ten. Specified time point: pre-treatment sample, taken before nivolumab and TIL therapy.

The source is a person aged 25 to 79 with non-small cell lung cancer. The source material was blood, sampled at baseline. The chain has TRBV5-4 and TRBJ1-1, with D tentatively TRBD1 (6 bases). CDR3 DNA: TGTGCCAGCAGCGGCTGGGGACAACGACACACTGAAGCTTTCTTT. Translating it yields CASSGWGQRHTEAFF.